The subject of this entry is one TCR beta chain. The entry originates in a study of human CD8 memory T cell subsets. Early memory CD8+ T cells that were CCR7+ PD-1+ TIGIT+ and had exhausted-like traits were the TPEX cells. Buffy coats of healthy donors yielded the PBMC. Per the germline V gene, CDR1 is SGHNT and CDR2 is YYREEE (reference sequence). The CDR3 runs 12 residues. The TCR beta sequencing libraries came from UMI-labeled 5' RACE. TCRdb reprocessed the 5' RACE reads and keeps a single row for each CDR3 protein, giving no DNA. Here the sample table reports 6,000 to 7,500 distinct CDR3 sequences.

The sequenced sample was CD8+ T cells from PBMCs. The source of this sequence is a human donor in good health. The J gene is TRBJ2-5, the V gene TRBV5-4; lacking DNA, the TRBD1 call made by TCRdb goes unchecked. CDR3 sequence reads: CATTDRGETQYF.